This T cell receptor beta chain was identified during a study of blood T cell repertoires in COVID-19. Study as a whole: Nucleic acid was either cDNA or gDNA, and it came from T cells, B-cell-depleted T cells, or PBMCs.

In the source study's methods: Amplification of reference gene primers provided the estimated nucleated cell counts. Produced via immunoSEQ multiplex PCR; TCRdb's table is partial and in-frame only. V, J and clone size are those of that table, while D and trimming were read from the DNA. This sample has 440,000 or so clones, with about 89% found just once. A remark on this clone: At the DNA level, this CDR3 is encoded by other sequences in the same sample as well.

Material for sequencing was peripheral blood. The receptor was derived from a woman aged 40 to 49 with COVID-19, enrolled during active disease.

CDR3 region: CASSPVQGNTGELFF. The CDR3 DNA is TGTGCCAGCTCACCGGTACAGGGGAACACCGGGGAGCTGTTTTTT. The chain couples TRBV18 to TRBJ2-2; perhaps TRBD1 as D (6 bases). CDR1 and CDR2 (germline): KGHSH, LQKENI. Trimming removed 3 bases at V and 1 base at J, with 9 bases between. This CDR3 has 15 amino acids.